These 25 T cell receptor beta chains were all obtained from the same sample, sequenced in a study of shared T cell receptors in the human thymus. Repertoires were generated with immunoSEQ multiplex PCR, while TCRdb's copy carries only in-frame clones and drops some. The sample shows 720,000 or so clones, 80% to 90% of them seen only once. A further study also used this sample, focusing on human thymus T cells.

Sequencing was carried out using thymocytes. These receptors came from a girl less than two years old with a congenital heart defect.

The gene calls are TRBV5-6 and TRBJ1-5; D perhaps matches TRBD1 (6 bases). Germline CDR1 reads SGHDT; CDR2 reads YYEEEE. Trimming shortened V by 1 base and J by 2 bases, and 13 bases separated the two germline ends. This CDR3 is 16 amino acids long. As DNA, the CDR3 is TGTGCCAGCAGCTTGACGGGGGGCGGAGGCAATCAGCCCCAGCATTTT. It translates to CASSLTGGGGNQPQHF. Combining the CDR3 with reference TRBV5-6 and TRBJ1-5 gives the whole variable domain DAGVTQSPTHLIKTRGQQVTLRCSPKSGHDTVSWYQQALGQGPQFIFQYYEEEERQRGNFPDRFSGHQFPNYSSELNVNALLLGDSALYLCASSLTGGGGNQPQHFGDGTRLSIL.

The chain has TRBV10-3 and TRBJ1-1; a possible D gene is TRBD1 (6 bases). This CDR3 spans 18 amino acids. Germline CDR1 reads ENHRY; CDR2 reads SYGVKD. Trimming removed 6 bases from V and 0 bases from J, with 23 bases in between. The CDR3 nucleotides are TGTGCCATCAGGAGGGGGGGGCAAGATCGAAAAATGAACACTGAAGCTTTCTTT. Encoded protein: CAIRRGGQDRKMNTEAFF.

V is TRBV5-1 and J is TRBJ1-1, with D tentatively TRBD1 (6 bases). Germline-derived CDR1 and CDR2 are SGHRS and YFSETQ. V shed 4 bases and J shed 0 bases, with 19 bases lying between them. The CDR3 covers 17 residues. Written as DNA, the CDR3 is TGCGCCAGCAGCGAAACAGGGCGCCCGCTTGTGAACACTGAAGCTTTCTTT. Translating gives CASSETGRPLVNTEAFF.

The CDR3 sequence: CASGRDRTSYEQYF. CDR3 DNA: TGTGCCAGCGGAAGGGACAGGACTTCCTACGAGCAGTACTTC. The V gene is TRBV6-1, the J gene TRBJ2-7, with TRBD1 identical over 8 bases. There are 14 residues in the CDR3. Trimming removed 8 bases from V and 1 base from J; junction bases left unmatched: 7. CDR1 MNHNS and CDR2 SASEGT come from the germline V gene.

A remark on this clone: The same CDR3 is also encoded by other DNA sequences in this sample. The V and J genes are TRBV6-5 and TRBJ1-1; D unresolved. The CDR3 has 14 residues. Deletions cut 0 bases from V and 5 bases from J, with 10 bases between. The germline V gene has CDR1 MNHEY and CDR2 SVGAGI. Written as DNA, the CDR3 is TGTGCCAGCAGTTACTCGACGGCGGGTACTGAAGCTTTCTTT. This translates into CASSYSTAGTEAFF.

The chain joins TRBV28 to TRBJ2-2; D is perhaps TRBD1 (6 bases). This CDR3 is built from 15 residues. V was shortened by 7 bases and J by 6 bases, with 18 bases between the two germline ends. Germline V gene data show CDR1 as MDHEN and CDR2 as SYDVKM. The CDR3 coding sequence is TGTGCCAGCACAACCCCAGGCAGGGGTCCCGGGGAGCTGTTTTTT. Protein: CASTTPGRGPGELFF.

The chain is built from TRBV5-1 and TRBJ2-5; 8 bases agree with TRBD1. The J segment lost 4 bases and the V segment lost 3 bases, leaving 11 bases of the junction unmatched. CDR1 SGHRS and CDR2 YFSETQ come from the germline V gene. The CDR3 extends over 16 amino acids. In nucleotides, the CDR3 is TGCGCCAGCAGCTACAACTTTCGACAGGGGTCAGAGACCCAGTACTTC. Its translation: CASSYNFRQGSETQYF.

The sample holds one count of this clone. This sample includes further DNA sequences coding for the same CDR3. The chain employs TRBV4-2 and TRBJ2-7; 7 bases line up with TRBD1. V lost 0 bases, J lost 4 bases, and 0 bases stayed unmatched. From germline, CDR1 is LGHNA and CDR2 YNFKEQ. CDR3 size: 13 residues. In nucleotides, the CDR3 is TGTGCCAGCAGCCAAGACAGGGGGTACGAGCAGTACTTC. This sequence encodes CASSQDRGYEQYF.

The chain carries TRBV9 and TRBJ2-5; perhaps TRBD2 as D (7 bases). With the DNA end fitting TRBJ2-7 better, the J assignment may be wrong. The CDR3 spans 17 residues. The V gene's germline CDR1 is SGDLS and CDR2 YYNGEE. CDR3 amino acids: CASSAEGLGGPPYEQYF. As DNA, the CDR3 is TGTGCCAGCAGCGCCGAGGGTTTGGGGGGGCCCCCCTACGAGCAGTACTTC.

The V and J genes are TRBV27 and TRBJ2-3, with D possibly matching TRBD2 (6 bases). This CDR3 is 15 amino acids long. In germline, CDR1 is MNHEY, CDR2 SMNVEV (reference sequence). V was clipped by 5 bases and J by 1 base, with 13 bases between them. CDR3 residues: CASSQEAGCTDTQYF. In DNA, the CDR3 is TGTGCCAGCAGTCAAGAGGCGGGGTGCACAGATACGCAGTATTTT.

V usage is TRBV14 and J usage is TRBJ1-2, with D tentatively TRBD1 (6 bases). The CDR3 is 16 amino acids. Germline CDR1 and CDR2: SGHDN and FVKESK. The V and J ends lost 0 bases and 0 bases respectively, with 11 bases between them. CDR3 sequence: CASSQDTGTPNYGYTF. CDR3 coding DNA: TGTGCCAGCAGCCAAGATACAGGGACACCTAACTATGGCTACACCTTC.

This sequence joins TRBV11-2 and TRBJ2-3; a weak D match, TRBD2 (5 bases). CDR1 is SGHAT and CDR2 is FQNNGV in the germline V gene. The V gene lost 5 bases and the J gene lost 1 base, with 16 bases spanning the gap. The CDR3 length is 16 residues. CDR3 DNA: TGTGCCAGCAGCCTCAGCGGTGGGCGGGGCACAGATACGCAGTATTTT. Protein: CASSLSGGRGTDTQYF. Filled out from reference TRBV11-2 and TRBJ2-3, the complete variable domain reads EAGVAQSPRYKIIEKRQSVAFWCNPISGHATLYWYQQILGQGPKLLIQFQNNGVVDDSQLPKDRFSAERLKGVDSTLKIQPAKLEDSAVYLCASSLSGGRGTDTQYFGPGTRLTVL.

CDR3 nucleotides: TGTGCCAGCAGTGGGCCAGGGGCGCAGGGCTATGGCTACACCTTC. Translating gives CASSGPGAQGYGYTF. This sequence joins TRBV25-1 and TRBJ1-2; perhaps TRBD1 as D (6 bases). V was pared by 4 bases and J by 4 bases, with 16 bases between. The CDR3 is 15 residues long. The germline V gene has CDR1 MGHDK and CDR2 SYGVNS.

This clone was counted once. This chain links TRBV28 with TRBJ1-5; no firm D call. The CDR3 contains 18 residues. V lost 4 bases and J 0 bases, leaving 19 bases between the germline ends. CDR1 and CDR2 from the germline V gene are MDHEN and SYDVKM. As DNA, the CDR3 is TGTGCCAGCAGTTCCCTGGTCCATGGCCTTTATAGCAATCAGCCCCAGCATTTT. Translating it yields CASSSLVHGLYSNQPQHF.

The chain carries TRBV4-1 and TRBJ1-2; the match to TRBD1 covers 7 bases. J gave up 8 bases and V 3 bases, and 12 bases lay outside the gene matches. CDR1 MGHRA and CDR2 YSYEKL come from the germline V gene. This CDR3 has 15 residues. CDR3 sequence: CASSQRDRPSGGYTF. In DNA, the CDR3 is TGCGCCAGCAGCCAGCGGGACAGACCTTCGGGGGGCTACACCTTC.

V usage is TRBV7-9 and J usage is TRBJ2-3, with 11 bases identical to TRBD2. Germline trimming cut 4 bases from V and 3 bases from J; bases unmatched to any gene: 12. Germline V gene sequence: CDR1 SEHNR, CDR2 FQNEAQ (reference sequence). The CDR3 covers 18 residues. The CDR3 is CASSSPPGTSGGTDTQYF. In nucleotides, the CDR3 is TGTGCCAGCAGCTCCCCCCCCGGTACTAGCGGGGGTACAGATACGCAGTATTTT.

This rearrangement joins TRBV5-1 to TRBJ1-1; possibly TRBD1 for D (6 bases). V was clipped by 4 bases and J by 3 bases, with 19 bases between them. Germline-derived CDR1 and CDR2 are SGHRS and YFSETQ. The CDR3 contains 16 residues. Here the CDR3 DNA reads TGCGCCAGCAGCCCGTTACAGGGCTCGATCGACACTGAAGCTTTCTTT. It is translated as CASSPLQGSIDTEAFF.

A word on this clone: Distinct nucleotide sequences in the sample also encode this CDR3. This chain joins TRBV4-2 and TRBJ1-6; TRBD1 aligns across 7 bases. Per germline, CDR1 LGHNA and CDR2 YNFKEQ. The CDR3 spans 16 residues. The V segment lost 0 bases and the J segment 6 bases; nucleotides outside the gene matches: 5. The CDR3 here is CASSQEGQRLNSPLHF. The CDR3 DNA follows: TGTGCCAGCAGCCAAGAGGGACAGAGGCTTAATTCACCCCTCCACTTT.

The rearrangement uses TRBV7-2 and TRBJ1-2; 9 nucleotides agree with TRBD1. This CDR3 is built from 15 residues. Germline CDR1 SGHTA, CDR2 FQGNSA. V shed 5 bases, J shed 2 bases, and the junction held 6 bases outside the gene matches. The DNA for the CDR3 is TGTGCCAGCAGCCTGGGACAGGGTAGGAACTATGGCTACACCTTC. Amino acid sequence: CASSLGQGRNYGYTF.

CDR3 in amino acids: CASSSSTGSTWIYTEAFF. CDR3 DNA sequence: TGTGCCAGCAGCTCATCGACAGGGTCCACCTGGATTTACACTGAAGCTTTCTTT. This chain links TRBV11-2 with TRBJ1-1; 7 bases are a match to TRBD1. Germline V gives CDR1 SGHAT, CDR2 FQNNGV. Germline trimming cut 4 bases from V and 3 bases from J; bases unmatched to any gene: 17. The length of the CDR3 is 18 residues. The whole variable domain, remainder taken from reference TRBV11-2 and TRBJ1-1, is EAGVAQSPRYKIIEKRQSVAFWCNPISGHATLYWYQQILGQGPKLLIQFQNNGVVDDSQLPKDRFSAERLKGVDSTLKIQPAKLEDSAVYLCASSSSTGSTWIYTEAFFGQGTRLTVV.

This chain uses TRBV14 with TRBJ2-3, with 11 positions matching TRBD2. From germline, CDR1 is SGHDN and CDR2 FVKESK. CDR3 length: 19 residues. V shed 1 base, J shed 0 bases, and the junction held 9 bases outside the gene matches. For the CDR3, the DNA is TGTGCCAGCAGCCAAGTAAGGTCTAGCGGGGGGTCTAGCACAGATACGCAGTATTTT. Its protein product is CASSQVRSSGGSSTDTQYF.

This clone has only one observation. The V call is TRBV30, the J call TRBJ1-6; D not certain. The CDR3 contains 15 residues. Germline CDR1 is GTSNPN and CDR2 is SVGIG (reference sequence). Trimming removed 3 bases at V and 2 bases at J, with 11 bases between. The DNA for the CDR3 is TGTGCCTGGAGGGTAGGGAGGACCTATAATTCACCCCTCCACTTT. This sequence encodes CAWRVGRTYNSPLHF.

The V and J genes are TRBV7-2 and TRBJ1-3; D is ambiguous. The length of the CDR3 is 18 residues. Germline CDR1 reads SGHTA; CDR2 reads FQGNSA. Between the trimmed V and J ends, which lost 1 base and 0 bases, there was a span of 16 bases. CDR3 nucleotide sequence: TGTGCCAGCAGCTTAGGGGCAGCCGCTCTCAACTCTGGAAACACCATATATTTT. It translates to CASSLGAAALNSGNTIYF.

The rearrangement joins TRBV19 to TRBJ2-6, with 7 positions matching TRBD1. The CDR3 contains 19 residues. The J segment lost 1 base and the V segment lost 6 bases, leaving 15 bases of the junction unmatched. The germline CDR1 and CDR2 sequences are LNHDA and SQIVND (reference sequence). CDR3: CASSPLQGNLRSGANVLTF. For the CDR3, the DNA is TGTGCCAGTAGCCCTCTACAGGGGAACTTAAGATCTGGGGCCAACGTCCTGACTTTC.

The chain combines TRBV6-6 with TRBJ1-2, with D possibly being TRBD1 (5 bases). The CDR3 consists of 14 residues. Germline values: CDR1 MNHNY, CDR2 SVGAGI (reference sequence). The V end lost 6 bases, the J end lost 0 bases, and 11 bases lay between the germline ends. The DNA for the CDR3 is TGTGCCAGCAGCAAAGACAGAGCTAACTATGGCTACACCTTC. Its protein is CASSKDRANYGYTF.